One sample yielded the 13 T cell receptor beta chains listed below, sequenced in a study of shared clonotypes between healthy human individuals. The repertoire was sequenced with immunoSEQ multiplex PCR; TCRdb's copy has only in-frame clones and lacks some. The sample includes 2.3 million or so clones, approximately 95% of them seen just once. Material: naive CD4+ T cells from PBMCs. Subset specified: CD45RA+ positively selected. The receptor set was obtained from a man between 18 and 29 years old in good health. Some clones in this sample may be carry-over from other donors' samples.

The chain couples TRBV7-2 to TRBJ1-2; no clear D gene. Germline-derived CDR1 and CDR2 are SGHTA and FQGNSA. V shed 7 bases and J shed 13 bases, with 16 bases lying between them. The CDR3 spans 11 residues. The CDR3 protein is CASNRDGQCTF. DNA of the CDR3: TGTGCCAGCAACAGAGACGGCCAGTGCACCTTC.

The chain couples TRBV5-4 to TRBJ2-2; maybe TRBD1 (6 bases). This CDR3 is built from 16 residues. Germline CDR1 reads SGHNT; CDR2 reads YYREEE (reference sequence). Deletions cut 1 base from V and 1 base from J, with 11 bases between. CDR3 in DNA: TGTGCCAGCAGCTTGTCAGGGGCTTGGAACACCGGGGAGCTGTTTTTT. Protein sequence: CASSLSGAWNTGELFF.

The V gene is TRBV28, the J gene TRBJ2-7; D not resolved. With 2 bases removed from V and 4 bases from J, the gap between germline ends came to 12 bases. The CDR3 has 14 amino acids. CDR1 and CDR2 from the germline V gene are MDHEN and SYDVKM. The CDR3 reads CASSLVAGKYEQYF. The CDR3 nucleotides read TGTGCCAGCAGTTTAGTGGCAGGCAAGTACGAGCAGTACTTC.

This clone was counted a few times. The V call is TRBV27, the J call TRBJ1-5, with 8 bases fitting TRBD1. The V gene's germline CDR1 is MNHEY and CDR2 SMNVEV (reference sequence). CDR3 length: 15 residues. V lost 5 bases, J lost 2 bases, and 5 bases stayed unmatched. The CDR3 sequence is CASSPPGQGNQPQHF. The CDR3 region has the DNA TGTGCCAGCAGTCCCCCGGGACAGGGCAATCAGCCCCAGCATTTT.

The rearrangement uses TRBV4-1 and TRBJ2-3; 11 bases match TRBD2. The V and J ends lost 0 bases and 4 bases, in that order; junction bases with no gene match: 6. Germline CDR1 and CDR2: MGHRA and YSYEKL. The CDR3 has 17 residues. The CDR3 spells CASSQDLSSGRADTQYF. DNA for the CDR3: TGCGCCAGCAGCCAAGATCTGAGTAGCGGGAGGGCAGATACGCAGTATTTT.

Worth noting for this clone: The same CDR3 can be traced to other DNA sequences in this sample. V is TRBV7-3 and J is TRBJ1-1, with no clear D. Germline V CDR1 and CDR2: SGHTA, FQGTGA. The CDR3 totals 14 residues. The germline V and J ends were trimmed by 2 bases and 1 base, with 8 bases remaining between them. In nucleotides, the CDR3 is TGTGCCAGCAGCTTAGTTGGTGGGAACACTGAAGCTTTCTTT. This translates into CASSLVGGNTEAFF.

The CDR3 nucleotides read TGTGCCAGCAGCACAACCGACAGGGGAAGAACTGAAGCTTTCTTT. Translated, it gives CASSTTDRGRTEAFF. This chain connects TRBV5-8 to TRBJ1-1; 8 bases map to TRBD1. CDR3 length equals 15 residues. Germline CDR1 is SGHTS and CDR2 is YDEGEE. J was trimmed by 5 bases and V by 4 bases; bases with no gene match: 10.

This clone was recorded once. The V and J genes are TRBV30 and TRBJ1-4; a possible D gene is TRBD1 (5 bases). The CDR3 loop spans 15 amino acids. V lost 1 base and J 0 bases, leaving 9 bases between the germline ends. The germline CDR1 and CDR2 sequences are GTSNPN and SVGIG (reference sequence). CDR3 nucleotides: TGTGCCTGGAGTGCGGGGCTTGCAACTAATGAAAAACTGTTTTTT. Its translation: CAWSAGLATNEKLFF.

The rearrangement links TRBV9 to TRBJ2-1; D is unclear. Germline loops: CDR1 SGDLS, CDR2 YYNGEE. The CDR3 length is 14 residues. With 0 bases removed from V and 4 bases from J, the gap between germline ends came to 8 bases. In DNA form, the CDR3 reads TGTGCCAGCAGCGTAGGCACCCTGTACAATGAGCAGTTCTTC. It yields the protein CASSVGTLYNEQFF.

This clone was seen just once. CDR3 DNA: TGTGCCAGCATTCCAGGACTAGCGGGCTACAATGAGCAGTTCTTC. Translating gives CASIPGLAGYNEQFF. This chain joins TRBV6-1 and TRBJ2-1, with 11 bases fitting TRBD2. Germline CDR1 reads MNHNS; CDR2 reads SASEGT. The CDR3 has 15 amino acids. Losses at the gene ends were 7 bases for V and 3 bases for J; bases not matched to a gene: 5.

The CDR3 DNA follows: TGTGCCAGCTCACCCTGGACTAGCGGGATCAATGAGCAGTTCTTC. Protein: CASSPWTSGINEQFF. The V call is TRBV18, the J call TRBJ2-1, with TRBD2 identical over 12 bases. The CDR3 loop spans 15 amino acids. Losses at the gene ends were 3 bases for V and 6 bases for J; bases not matched to a gene: 3. Germline V lookup: CDR1 KGHSH, CDR2 LQKENI.

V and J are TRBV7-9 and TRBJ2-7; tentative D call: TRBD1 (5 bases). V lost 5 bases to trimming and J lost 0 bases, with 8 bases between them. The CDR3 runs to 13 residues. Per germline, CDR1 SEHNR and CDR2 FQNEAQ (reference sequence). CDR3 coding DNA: TGTGCCAGCAGCATCAGGGACTCCTACGAGCAGTACTTC. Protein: CASSIRDSYEQYF.

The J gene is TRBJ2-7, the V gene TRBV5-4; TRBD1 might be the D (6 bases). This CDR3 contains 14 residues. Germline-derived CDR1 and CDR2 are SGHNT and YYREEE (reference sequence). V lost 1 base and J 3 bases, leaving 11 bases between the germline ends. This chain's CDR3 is CASSLWGLDYEQYF. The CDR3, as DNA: TGTGCCAGCAGCTTGTGGGGGCTGGACTACGAGCAGTACTTC.